This TCR beta chain was identified in a study of shared clonotypes between healthy human individuals. General study findings and limits: As a rule, naive subsets had a larger estimated richness than memory subsets.

Produced via immunoSEQ multiplex PCR; TCRdb's table is partial and in-frame only. This table has some 2.1 million clones, 85% to 95% appearing once. The length of the CDR3 is 12 residues. Germline CDR1 SGHAT, CDR2 FQNNGV. Deletions cut 7 bases from V and 2 bases from J, with 9 bases between. Notes on this clone: What it binds is not known.

All donors were healthy HIV-negative adults lacking recent acute infections or vaccinations. The specimen was naive CD4+ T cells sorted from blood. Sample subset: CD45RA+ positively selected. The chain has TRBV11-2 and TRBJ2-7, with D hard to call. The clonotype originates from a man between 18 and 35 years old in good health. The CDR3 here is CASTTYPYEQYF. The DNA of the CDR3 is TGTGCCAGCACCACGTATCCCTACGAGCAGTACTTC.